This T cell receptor (beta chain) originates from a study of blood T cell repertoires in COVID-19. Turning to the study itself: Material from acute and convalescent COVID-19 was sourced from the United States, Italy and Spain. In each case, the material was cDNA or gDNA derived from T cells, B-cell-depleted T cells, or PBMCs.

V lost 1 base to trimming and J lost 5 bases, with 12 bases between them. Germline CDR1 and CDR2: MGHRA and YSYEKL. The CDR3 sequence is 15 residues long. In the authors' methods: Estimation of nucleated cell counts was performed using reference gene primer amplification. Profiled with immunoSEQ multiplex PCR; TCRdb holds only in-frame clones, not every one. V and J calls and clone size are those listed in that table; D and trimming were worked out from the DNA. The sample gives about 210,000 clones, about four fifths of which show up once; 2.9% is in the top ten. The V and J genes are TRBV4-1 and TRBJ2-1; weak D call: TRBD2 (6 bases). What was sequenced was peripheral blood. The TCR comes from a man aged 50-60 years with active or convalescent COVID-19. The CDR3 loop reads CASSQASVVNNEQFF. The DNA for the CDR3 is TGCGCCAGCAGCCAAGCTAGCGTCGTCAACAATGAGCAGTTCTTC.